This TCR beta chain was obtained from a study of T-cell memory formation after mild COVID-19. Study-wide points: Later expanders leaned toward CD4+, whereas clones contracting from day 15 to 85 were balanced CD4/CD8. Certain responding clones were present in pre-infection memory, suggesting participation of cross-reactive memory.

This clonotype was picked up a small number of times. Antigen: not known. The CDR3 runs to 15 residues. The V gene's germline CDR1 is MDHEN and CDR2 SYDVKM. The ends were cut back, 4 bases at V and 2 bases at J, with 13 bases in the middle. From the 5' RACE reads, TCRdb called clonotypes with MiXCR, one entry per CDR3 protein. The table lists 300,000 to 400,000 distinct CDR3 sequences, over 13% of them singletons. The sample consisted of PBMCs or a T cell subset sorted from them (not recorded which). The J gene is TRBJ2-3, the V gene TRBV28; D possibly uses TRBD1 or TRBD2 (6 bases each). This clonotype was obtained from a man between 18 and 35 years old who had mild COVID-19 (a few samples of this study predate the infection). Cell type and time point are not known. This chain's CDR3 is CASSSRQDYTDTQYF. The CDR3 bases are TGTGCCAGCAGTTCGAGACAGGACTACACAGATACGCAGTATTTT.